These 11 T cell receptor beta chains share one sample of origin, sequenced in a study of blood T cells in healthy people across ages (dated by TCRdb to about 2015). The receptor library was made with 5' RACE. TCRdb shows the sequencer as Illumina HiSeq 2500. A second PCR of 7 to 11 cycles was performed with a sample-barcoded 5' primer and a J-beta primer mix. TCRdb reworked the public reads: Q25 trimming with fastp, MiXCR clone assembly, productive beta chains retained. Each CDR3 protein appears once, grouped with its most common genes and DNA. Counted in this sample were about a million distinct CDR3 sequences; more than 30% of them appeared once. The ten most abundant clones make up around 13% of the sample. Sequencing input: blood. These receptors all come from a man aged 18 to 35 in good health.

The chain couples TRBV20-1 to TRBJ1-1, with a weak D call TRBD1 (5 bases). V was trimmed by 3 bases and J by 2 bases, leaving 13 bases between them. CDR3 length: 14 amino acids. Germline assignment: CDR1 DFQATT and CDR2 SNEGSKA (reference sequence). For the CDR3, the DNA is TGCAGTGCTAGGGCGGCGGGACTCAACACTGAAGCTTTCTTT. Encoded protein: CSARAAGLNTEAFF.

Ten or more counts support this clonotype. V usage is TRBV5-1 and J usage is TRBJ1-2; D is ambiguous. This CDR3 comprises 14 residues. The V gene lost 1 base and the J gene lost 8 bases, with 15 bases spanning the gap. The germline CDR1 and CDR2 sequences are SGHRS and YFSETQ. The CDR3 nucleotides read TGCGCCAGCAGCTTGAATCAGGAGGCCCCCGGCTACACCTTC. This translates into CASSLNQEAPGYTF. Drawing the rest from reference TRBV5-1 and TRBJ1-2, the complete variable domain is KAGVTQTPRYLIKTRGQQVTLSCSPISGHRSVSWYQQTPGQGLQFLFEYFSETQRNKGNFPGRFSGRQFSNSRSEMNVSTLELGDSALYLCASSLNQEAPGYTFGSGTRLTVV.

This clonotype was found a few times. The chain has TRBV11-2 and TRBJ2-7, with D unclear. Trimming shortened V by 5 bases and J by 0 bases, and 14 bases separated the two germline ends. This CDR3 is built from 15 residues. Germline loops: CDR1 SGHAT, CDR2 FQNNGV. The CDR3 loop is CASSPRGPSSYEQYF. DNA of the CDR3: TGTGCCAGCAGCCCCCGCGGTCCCAGCTCCTACGAGCAGTACTTC.

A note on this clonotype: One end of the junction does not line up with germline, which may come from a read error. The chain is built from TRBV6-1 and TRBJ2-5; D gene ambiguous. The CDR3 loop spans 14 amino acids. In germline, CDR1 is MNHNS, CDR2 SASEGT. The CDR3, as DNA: TGTGCAAGCAGTGAAGTCCGCCGACAAGAGACCCAGTACTTC. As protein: CASSEVRRQETQYF.

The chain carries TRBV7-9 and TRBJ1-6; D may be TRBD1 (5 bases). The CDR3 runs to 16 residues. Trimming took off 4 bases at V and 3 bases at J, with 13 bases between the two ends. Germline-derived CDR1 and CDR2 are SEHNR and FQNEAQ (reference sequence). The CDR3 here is CASSWATDSYNSPLHF. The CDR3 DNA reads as TGTGCCAGCAGCTGGGCGACAGACAGCTATAATTCACCCCTCCACTTT.

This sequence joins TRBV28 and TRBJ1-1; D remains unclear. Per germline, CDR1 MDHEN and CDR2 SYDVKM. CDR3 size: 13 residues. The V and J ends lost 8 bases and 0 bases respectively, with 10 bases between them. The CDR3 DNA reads TGTGCCAGCGAGACAAGTATGAACACTGAAGCTTTCTTT. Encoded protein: CASETSMNTEAFF.

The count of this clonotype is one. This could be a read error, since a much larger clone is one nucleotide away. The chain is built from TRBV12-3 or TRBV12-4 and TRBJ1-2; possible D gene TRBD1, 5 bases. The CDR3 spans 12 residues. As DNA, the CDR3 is TGTGCCAGCCAAGGGGCGAACTATGTCTACACCTTC. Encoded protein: CASQGANYVYTF.

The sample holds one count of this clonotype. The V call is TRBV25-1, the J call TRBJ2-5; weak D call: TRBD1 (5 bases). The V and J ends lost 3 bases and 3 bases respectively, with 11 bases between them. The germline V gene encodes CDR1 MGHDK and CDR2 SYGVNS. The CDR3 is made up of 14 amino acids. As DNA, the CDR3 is TGTGCCAGCAGTGACAAGGGGAACGAAGAGACCCAGTACTTC. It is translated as CASSDKGNEETQYF.

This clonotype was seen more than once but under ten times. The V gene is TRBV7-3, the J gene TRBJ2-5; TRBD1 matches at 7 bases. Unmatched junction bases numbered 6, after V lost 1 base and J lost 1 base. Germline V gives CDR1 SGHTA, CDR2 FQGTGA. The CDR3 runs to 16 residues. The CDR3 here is CASSLNGNRGQETQYF. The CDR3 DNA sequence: TGTGCCAGCAGCTTAAATGGGAACAGGGGCCAAGAGACCCAGTACTTC.

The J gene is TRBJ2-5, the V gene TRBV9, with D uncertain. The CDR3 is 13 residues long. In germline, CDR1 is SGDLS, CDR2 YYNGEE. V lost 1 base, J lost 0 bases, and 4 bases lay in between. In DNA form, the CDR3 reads TGTGCCAGCAGCGTATCGAACCAAGAGACCCAGTACTTC. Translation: CASSVSNQETQYF.

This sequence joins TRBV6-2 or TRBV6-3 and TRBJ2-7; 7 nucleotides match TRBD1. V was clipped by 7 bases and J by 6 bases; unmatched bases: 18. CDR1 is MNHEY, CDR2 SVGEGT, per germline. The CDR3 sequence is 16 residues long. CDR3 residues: CASNAPRQGRIGEQYF. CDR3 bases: TGTGCCAGCAACGCCCCGAGACAGGGAAGGATTGGCGAGCAGTACTTC.